This note documents a single TCR beta chain sequence. The antigen is undetermined. The CDR3 has 18 residues. Deletions cut 6 bases from V and 4 bases from J, with 27 bases between. The germline V gene has CDR1 LNHDA and CDR2 SQIVND (reference sequence). The entry originates in a study of shared clonotypes between healthy human individuals. Study-wide results and limits: Roughly 5.3% of naive CD4 clonotypes were common to a few donors.

In the original processing: For the immunoSEQ data, sequences were junction-only without quality scores, so filtering differed. Profiling relied on immunoSEQ multiplex PCR, and the TCRdb table lists in-frame clones only, not all of them. The DNA was the basis for D and trimming; V, J and clone size are from that table. The sample has some 2.1 million clones; roughly 96% are singletons. Material: naive CD4+ T cells sorted from blood. The subset denotes: CD45RA+ positively selected. The J gene is TRBJ1-1, the V gene TRBV19; D is uncertain. This clonotype was obtained from a young man in good health. The CDR3 region has the DNA TGTGCCAGTAGCCCTACGGGCGGCTGGGGTGCAGGTAGCACTGAAGCTTTCTTT. Protein product: CASSPTGGWGAGSTEAFF.